Following are 22 T cell receptor beta chains from one sample sequenced in a study of blood T cell repertoires in COVID-19. Libraries were prepared by immunoSEQ multiplex PCR; TCRdb keeps only in-frame clonotypes and omits some of them. Of around 40,000 clones detected, around 80% appear once; the ten largest clones hold 35% to 45%. The sample was peripheral blood. These receptor sequences come from a man older than 75 with active or convalescent COVID-19.

The chain uses TRBV27 and TRBJ2-7; TRBD2 matches at 13 bases. CDR1 and CDR2 (germline): MNHEY, SMNVEV (reference sequence). The CDR3 is 19 residues long. Trimming cost V 5 bases and J 4 bases; bases outside gene matches: 17. CDR3 region: CASSQLGLAGRHILYEQYF. The CDR3, as DNA: TGTGCCAGCAGTCAATTGGGACTAGCGGGAAGACATATACTGTACGAGCAGTACTTC.

The chain links TRBV6-1 to TRBJ1-5; 12 positions match TRBD1. Germline V gives CDR1 MNHNS, CDR2 SASEGT. The CDR3 extends over 16 amino acids. The junction had 7 bases not matched to a gene; V was cut back by 4 bases and J by 6 bases. The CDR3 coding sequence is TGTGCCAGCAGTGGAGGGGGACAGGGGGCGCTTCAGCCCCAGCATTTT. It specifies CASSGGGQGALQPQHF.

This clone was counted a few times. The J gene is TRBJ2-2, the V gene TRBV7-8, with unresolved D. V lost 1 base, J lost 3 bases, and 6 bases lay in between. Germline assignment: CDR1 SGHVS and CDR2 FQNEAQ. This CDR3 comprises 14 residues. The CDR3 DNA reads as TGTGCCAGCAGCTTAGTTCAGTACACCGGGGAGCTGTTTTTT. Its protein is CASSLVQYTGELFF.

The chain couples TRBV4-2 to TRBJ2-3, with a possible D match to TRBD1 (6 bases). This CDR3 spans 15 amino acids. Germline V gives CDR1 LGHNA, CDR2 YNFKEQ. Deletions cut 0 bases from V and 3 bases from J, with 10 bases between. The CDR3 DNA follows: TGTGCCAGCAGCCAAGAGGGCAGGGGTACAGATACGCAGTATTTT. This codes for CASSQEGRGTDTQYF.

V and J are TRBV18 and TRBJ2-7; D remains unclear. V was clipped by 6 bases and J by 4 bases, with 10 bases between them. The germline gives CDR1 KGHSH, CDR2 LQKENI. The CDR3 runs to 12 residues. CDR3 in amino acids: CASSPTPYEQYF. The CDR3 DNA follows: TGTGCCAGCTCCCCAACACCGTACGAGCAGTACTTC.

This clone was seen just once. A junction boundary mismatches the germline segment, possibly from a read error. The chain carries TRBV7-7 and TRBJ2-3; 7 bases are a match to TRBD2. The length of the CDR3 is 14 residues. CDR1 and CDR2 (germline): SSHAT, FNYEAQ (reference sequence). CDR3 residues: CASSLSGSTDTQYF. CDR3 DNA: TGTGCTAGCAGCCTTAGCGGGAGCACAGATACGCAGTATTTT. The complete variable domain, with remaining parts taken from reference TRBV7-7 and TRBJ2-3, reads GAGVSQSPRYKVTKRGQDVTLRCDPISSHATLYWYQQALGQGPEFLTYFNYEAQPDKSGLPSDRFSAERPEGSISTLTIQRTEQRDSAMYRCASSLSGSTDTQYFGPGTRLTVL.

This clone was counted only a few times. V usage is TRBV12-3 or TRBV12-4 and J usage is TRBJ1-5, with a tentative D call TRBD1 (5 bases). The CDR3 spans 12 residues. V was pared by 8 bases and J by 9 bases, with 14 bases between. The CDR3 sequence is CASREGKGPQHF. The CDR3 DNA reads as TGTGCCAGCCGGGAGGGGAAAGGGCCCCAGCATTTT.

V is TRBV28 and J is TRBJ2-7, with 8 bases fitting TRBD2. CDR1 MDHEN and CDR2 SYDVKM come from the germline V gene. CDR3 length: 15 amino acids. V gave up 5 bases and J gave up 3 bases; unmatched junction bases: 9. The CDR3 DNA follows: TGTGCCAGCAGTCCACCGGGACTAGTTAGCTACGAGCAGTACTTC. It is translated as CASSPPGLVSYEQYF.

This clone was seen once. The chain joins TRBV5-5 to TRBJ2-5; TRBD2 matches at 8 bases. The CDR3 length is 15 residues. The trim removed 0 bases at V and 4 bases at J, leaving 5 bases unmatched. Germline-derived CDR1 and CDR2 are SGHKS and YYEKEE (reference sequence). The CDR3 nucleotides read TGTGCCAGCAGCTTGGGGAGTAGCGGGGTAGAGACCCAGTACTTC. It specifies CASSLGSSGVETQYF.

The rearrangement uses TRBV29-1 and TRBJ1-1, with 7 bases aligning to TRBD1. The J segment lost 1 base and the V segment lost 4 bases, leaving 9 bases of the junction unmatched. CDR1 and CDR2 from the germline V gene are SQVTM and ANQGSEA. CDR3 length: 15 residues. This CDR3 reads CSVAKPRTGNTEAFF. In nucleotides, the CDR3 is TGCAGCGTTGCCAAGCCTCGGACAGGGAACACTGAAGCTTTCTTT.

The J gene is TRBJ2-5, the V gene TRBV5-6, with D tentatively TRBD2 (5 bases). V lost 4 bases and J 4 bases, leaving 26 bases between the germline ends. CDR3 length: 18 residues. CDR1 is SGHDT, CDR2 YYEEEE, per germline. In nucleotides, the CDR3 is TGTGCCAGCAGCCACGAGGGCCAGGTAAGGGTCGGACGAGAGACCCAGTACTTC. Translation: CASSHEGQVRVGRETQYF.

The chain is built from TRBV6-5 and TRBJ2-7; possible D gene TRBD2, 6 bases. Germline V gene lookup returns CDR1 MNHEY and CDR2 SVGAGI. The germline V and J ends were trimmed by 6 bases and 0 bases, with 15 bases remaining between them. This CDR3 is built from 15 residues. CDR3 coding DNA: TGTGCCAGCAGCCCGGGGGTCTATAGCTCCTACGAGCAGTACTTC. Translated: CASSPGVYSSYEQYF.

This clone was detected only once. The gene calls are TRBV27 and TRBJ1-4, with unresolved D. CDR1 is MNHEY and CDR2 is SMNVEV in the germline V gene (reference sequence). This CDR3 comprises 13 residues. Deletions cut 8 bases from V and 5 bases from J, with 12 bases between. The CDR3 nucleotides are TGTGCCAGCGCGAGCCACGAAAATGAAAAACTGTTTTTT. Translated, it gives CASASHENEKLFF.

This clone turned up a few times. This sequence joins TRBV4-2 and TRBJ2-7; 9 bases match TRBD2. After removal of 1 base from V and 4 bases from J, the junction contained 5 bases not matched to a gene. CDR1 LGHNA and CDR2 YNFKEQ come from the germline V gene. The CDR3 runs 15 residues. CDR3 nucleotides: TGTGCCAGCAGCCAAGGACTAGCGGACCCTTACGAGCAGTACTTC. Translation gives CASSQGLADPYEQYF.

V is TRBV30 and J is TRBJ2-7; 9 bases match TRBD1. This CDR3 contains 15 residues. Germline trimming cut 5 bases from V and 7 bases from J; bases unmatched to any gene: 15. Germline-derived CDR1 and CDR2 are GTSNPN and SVGIG (reference sequence). The CDR3 DNA is TGTGCCTGGGATGGTGGGACAGGGCCCGCGGGGGAGCAGTACTTC. Amino acids: CAWDGGTGPAGEQYF.

The chain carries TRBV19 and TRBJ2-6, with 11 bases fitting TRBD2. The CDR3 sequence is 18 residues long. V shed 10 bases and J 0 bases; nucleotides not matched to a gene: 11. Germline V lookup: CDR1 LNHDA, CDR2 SQIVND (reference sequence). CDR3 amino acids: CATKRRLAGGSGANVLTF. The CDR3, as DNA: TGTGCCACCAAACGCCGGCTAGCGGGGGGCTCTGGGGCCAACGTCCTGACTTTC.

This rearrangement joins TRBV5-5 to TRBJ2-7; weak D call: TRBD2 (5 bases). Germline CDR1 reads SGHKS; CDR2 reads YYEKEE (reference sequence). V was pared by 4 bases and J by 0 bases, with 14 bases between. The CDR3 has 15 amino acids. The CDR3 nucleotides read TGTGCCAGCAGCCCGGACTGGTGGAGCTCCTACGAGCAGTACTTC. It specifies CASSPDWWSSYEQYF.

The V call is TRBV30, the J call TRBJ1-4, with unresolved D. CDR3 length: 16 amino acids. CDR1 is GTSNPN, CDR2 SVGIG, per germline (reference sequence). V lost 2 bases and J lost 0, with 13 bases in between. CDR3 in DNA: TGTGCCTGGAGTCCTAAGAGGACTGCAACTAATGAAAAACTGTTTTTT. Encoded protein: CAWSPKRTATNEKLFF.

The J gene is TRBJ2-7, the V gene TRBV28, with 11 positions matching TRBD2. The CDR3 consists of 21 residues. V was clipped by 2 bases and J by 1 base; unmatched bases: 19. Germline CDR1 and CDR2: MDHEN and SYDVKM. The CDR3 here is CASSLNVETGASGRPSYEQYF. In DNA, the CDR3 is TGTGCCAGCAGTTTAAATGTCGAGACAGGCGCTAGCGGGAGGCCATCCTACGAGCAGTACTTC.

Only one count was recorded for this clone. V usage is TRBV28 and J usage is TRBJ1-5; TRBD1 matches 8 bases. CDR3 length: 17 amino acids. V shed 7 bases and J 0 bases; nucleotides not matched to a gene: 11. Germline V gene lookup returns CDR1 MDHEN and CDR2 SYDVKM. The CDR3 DNA reads as TGTGCCAGCATGCCCTGGGGGGGACAGGATAGCAATCAGCCCCAGCATTTT. It encodes CASMPWGGQDSNQPQHF.

The chain recombines TRBV9 with TRBJ1-2, with TRBD1 identical over 9 bases. The CDR3 spans 13 residues. Germline CDR1 SGDLS, CDR2 YYNGEE. Trimming cost V 8 bases and J 8 bases; bases outside gene matches: 10. The CDR3 nucleotides read TGTGCCAGTAGCACGGGGACAGGGAGAGGCTACACCTTC. Translating it yields CASSTGTGRGYTF.

The chain has TRBV7-3 and TRBJ2-5; no definite D call. Germline V lookup: CDR1 SGHTA, CDR2 FQGTGA. The ends were cut back, 1 base at V and 2 bases at J, with 5 bases in the middle. The CDR3 runs to 13 residues. The CDR3 DNA sequence: TGTGCCAGCAGCTTAATTCAGCAAGAGACCCAGTACTTC. Its protein is CASSLIQQETQYF. Full variable domain (outside the CDR3, taken from reference TRBV7-3 and TRBJ2-5): GAGVSQTPSNKVTEKGKYVELRCDPISGHTALYWYRQSLGQGPEFLIYFQGTGAADDSGLPNDRFFAVRPEGSVSTLKIQRTERGDSAVYLCASSLIQQETQYFGPGTRLLVL.